This T cell receptor beta chain came from a study of blood T cell repertoires in COVID-19 (dated by TCRdb to about 2020). Looking at the study overall: Collaborator samples came from the United States, Italy and Spain and covered acute and convalescent phases of COVID-19. The prospective study material was composed of cDNA or gDNA derived from T cells, B-cell-depleted T cells, or PBMCs. Deeply sampled blood TCRbeta repertoires from subjects exposed to, actively infected with, or recovered from COVID-19 were included in the dataset. The repertoires were made available in a free public database intended to serve as a resource for research on the immune response to SARS-CoV-2. The samples were drawn from the first 160 participants of the ongoing ImmuneRACE study and from roughly 1,300 subjects provided by 6 global collaborators. Nearly every sample came with metadata listing a de-identified subject ID, COVID-19 status, age in years and sex. HLA class I and class II types, where available, came from metadata supplied by the sample provider rather than from assay-based typing. Points the paper makes about the study in general: Clinical and demographic metadata were provided uncurated, with the amount varying by source and participant.

The immunoSEQ Assay, a bias-controlled multiplex PCR, was used to amplify TCRbeta CDR3 regions from genomic DNA. The paper's data handling went like this. The number of nucleated cells in each sample was estimated by amplification of reference gene primers within the assay. To quantify the absolute abundance of each unique TCRbeta CDR3 rearrangement, sequence reads were collapsed and filtered. For each sample, productive Simpson clonality was calculated as the square root of Simpson's diversity index across productive rearrangements. Here the immuneACCESS table is served through TCRdb, limited to in-frame sequences with V and J called. Missing clones are a known gap in these copies; in checked studies unresolved V genes cover under half, and the rest lacks a known reason. For V, J and clone size, that table is used; D and trimming come from the DNA. Present in this sample are 410,000 or so clones, about 89% of which were seen just once. The ten largest clones represent roughly 1.5% of the sample.

Reading from cysteine to phenylalanine, the CDR3 counts 15 amino acids. CDR3 DNA is the only sequence kept; it has 45 bases, read in frame from the first base. Trimming costs V 5 bases and J 1 base, and their ends lie 14 bases apart. Looking up the germline V gene yields CDR1 SGHAT and CDR2 FQNNGV. At one collaborating source in Seattle, patients were enrolled during active infection and were followed longitudinally through the course of disease. Whole blood was collected in K2EDTA tubes by collaborating institutions according to the institutions' own protocols. For TCRbeta analysis, collaborator samples were shipped as frozen whole blood, as isolated PBMCs, or as DNA extracted from either sample type. With respect to this clone: Its specific antigen is unknown. It has no much larger one-base neighbor in the sample; base qualities were not kept.

The chain employs TRBV11-2 and TRBJ1-1; the D segment cannot be called with confidence. The sequence came from a woman aged 40-49 years with COVID-19, enrolled during active disease. The sequenced sample consisted of peripheral blood. In nucleotide form, the sequence is TGTGCCAGCAGCGCGGGGAAAGGAGGGAACACTGAAGCTTTCTTT. Translated, this gives CASSAGKGGNTEAFF.